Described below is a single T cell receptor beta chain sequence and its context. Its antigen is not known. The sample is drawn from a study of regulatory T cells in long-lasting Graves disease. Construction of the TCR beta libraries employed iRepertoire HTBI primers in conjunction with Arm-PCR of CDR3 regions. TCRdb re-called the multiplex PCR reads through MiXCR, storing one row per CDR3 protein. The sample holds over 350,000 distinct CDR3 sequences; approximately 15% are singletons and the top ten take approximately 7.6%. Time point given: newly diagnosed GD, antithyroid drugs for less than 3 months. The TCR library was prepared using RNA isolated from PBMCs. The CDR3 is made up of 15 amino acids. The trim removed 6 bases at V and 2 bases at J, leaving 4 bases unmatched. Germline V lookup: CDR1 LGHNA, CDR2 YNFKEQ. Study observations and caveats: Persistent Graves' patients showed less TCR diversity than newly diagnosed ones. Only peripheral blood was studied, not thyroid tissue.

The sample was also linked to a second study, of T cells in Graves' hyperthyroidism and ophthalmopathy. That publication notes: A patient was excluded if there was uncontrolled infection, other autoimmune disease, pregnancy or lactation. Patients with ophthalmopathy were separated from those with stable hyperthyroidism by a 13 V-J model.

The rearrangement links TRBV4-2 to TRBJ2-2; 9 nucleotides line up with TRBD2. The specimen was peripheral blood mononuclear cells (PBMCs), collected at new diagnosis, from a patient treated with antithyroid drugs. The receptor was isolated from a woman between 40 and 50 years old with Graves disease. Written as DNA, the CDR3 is TGTGCCAGCAGTAAAGCGGGAGGTAACACCGGGGAGCTGTTTTTT. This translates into CASSKAGGNTGELFF.